One and the same sample provided the 2 T cell receptor beta chains below, sequenced in a study of blood T cell repertoires in COVID-19. Libraries were prepared by immunoSEQ multiplex PCR; TCRdb keeps only in-frame clonotypes and omits some of them. This sample has approximately 140,000 clones, with 85% to 90% found just once. Specimen: peripheral blood. The receptors originated from a man younger than 35 with COVID-19, enrolled during active disease.

The chain couples TRBV5-1 to TRBJ2-5; the match to TRBD2 covers 11 bases. Germline V lookup: CDR1 SGHRS, CDR2 YFSETQ. The CDR3 is 17 amino acids. J gave up 4 bases and V 0 bases, and 8 bases lay outside the gene matches. The CDR3 loop reads CASSLVTSGRSRETQYF. DNA for the CDR3: TGCGCCAGCAGCTTGGTCACTAGCGGGAGAAGTAGAGAGACCCAGTACTTC.

This chain joins TRBV6-5 and TRBJ2-3; 11 nucleotides agree with TRBD1. The CDR3 totals 14 residues. Germline loops: CDR1 MNHEY, CDR2 SVGAGI. V dropped 8 bases and J dropped 9; count of bases not matched to a gene: 10. In DNA, the CDR3 is TGTGCCAGCTTTGGGACAGGGGGAAGGAAAACGCAGTATTTT. This encodes CASFGTGGRKTQYF.